This T cell receptor (beta chain) was found in a study of cytomegalovirus exposure and HLA in healthy donors. This clone was detected once. The antigen is unknown. One end of the junction varies from germline; a read error may be responsible. 60 Vbeta and 13 Jbeta primers were used in PCR. TCRdb keeps only in-frame clones here, not all; method: immunoSEQ multiplex PCR. The table includes around 190,000 clones, around 73% detected once. This CDR3 contains 12 residues. Germline CDR1 is LNHDA and CDR2 is SQIVND (reference sequence). Whole-study results and caveats: Earlier findings revealed that most TCR beta V segments proved productive either about 90% or about 30% of the time.

The chain recombines TRBV19 with TRBJ1-1; D might be TRBD1 (5 bases). The receptor's source is a woman aged 25 to 45 in good health and CMV-seronegative. The sample comprised PBMCs. CDR3 sequence reads: CAGGNAGTGRIF. The CDR3 nucleotides are TGTGCCGGGGGGAATGCGGGGACGGGAAGAATCTTT.